Below are 26 T cell receptor beta chains sequenced from a single sample in a study of patients and donors after allogeneic stem cell transplantation. MiXCR, applied by TCRdb to the RT-PCR reads, yields one record per CDR3 protein. The sample has a few hundred thousand distinct CDR3 sequences, roughly an eighth seen once; the top ten hold roughly 10%. Input material: blood, either unsorted or a sorted T cell fraction (not recorded which). The source of these receptors is a human donor who was either an allogeneic HSCT recipient or a stem cell or donor lymphocyte infusion donor (not recorded which). It is not recorded whose cells these are; they may come from a transplant donor.

This clonotype was recorded a few times. J is TRBJ1-1 and V is TRBV20-1, with 7 bases identical to TRBD1. Looked up from germline, CDR1 is DFQATT and CDR2 is SNEGSKA (reference sequence). The CDR3 has 13 amino acids. J lost 4 bases, V lost 6 bases, and 8 bases had no gene match. CDR3 DNA: TGCAGTGCATGGGACAGATCGGGCACTGAAGCTTTCTTT. Its protein is CSAWDRSGTEAFF.

This clonotype was seen repeatedly, ten times or more. The V and J genes are TRBV5-1 and TRBJ1-1; D is unresolved. The CDR3 has 14 amino acids. Per germline, CDR1 SGHRS and CDR2 YFSETQ. The ends were cut back, 1 base at V and 1 base at J, with 8 bases in the middle. This chain's CDR3 is CASSLSPGNTEAFF. DNA of the CDR3: TGCGCCAGCAGCTTGAGTCCCGGGAACACTGAAGCTTTCTTT.

This clonotype was detected ten times or more. The V and J genes are TRBV4-2 and TRBJ2-3; 7 bases line up with TRBD2. The CDR3 has 17 amino acids. CDR1 and CDR2 (germline): LGHNA, YNFKEQ. The J segment lost 5 bases and the V segment lost 4 bases, leaving 15 bases of the junction unmatched. The CDR3, as DNA: TGTGCCAGCAGCCCTAGCCCGATTATACTAGCGATAGATACGCAGTATTTT. It specifies CASSPSPIILAIDTQYF.

This clonotype was observed at least ten times. The rearrangement uses TRBV6-1 and TRBJ1-5, with 9 bases identical to TRBD1. This CDR3 has 14 amino acids. J gave up 2 bases and V 9 bases, and 5 bases lay outside the gene matches. Germline V lookup: CDR1 MNHNS, CDR2 SASEGT. DNA of the CDR3: TGTGCCAGTAGCGGGGACAGGGGCAATCAGCCCCAGCATTTT. This translates into CASSGDRGNQPQHF.

The chain combines TRBV18 with TRBJ1-5; 10 bases line up with TRBD1. Germline assignment: CDR1 KGHSH and CDR2 LQKENI. This CDR3 spans 15 amino acids. V shed 1 base, J shed 3 bases, and the junction held 0 bases outside the gene matches. CDR3 sequence reads: CASSPRQGANQPQHF. The CDR3 bases are TGTGCCAGCTCACCACGACAGGGGGCCAATCAGCCCCAGCATTTT. The full variable domain, with the rest looked up from reference TRBV18 and TRBJ1-5, is NAGVMQNPRHLVRRRGQEARLRCSPMKGHSHVYWYRQLPEEGLKFMVYLQKENIIDESGMPKERFSAEFPKEGPSILRIQQVVRGDSAAYFCASSPRQGANQPQHFGDGTRLSIL.

The gene calls are TRBV3-1 and TRBJ1-2; maybe TRBD1 (5 bases). The CDR3 is made up of 15 amino acids. Germline-derived CDR1 and CDR2 are LGHDT and YNNKEL (reference sequence). The ends were cut back, 6 bases at V and 4 bases at J, with 18 bases in the middle. The CDR3 DNA follows: TGTGCCAGCAGTTCCGACAGTTCCACTTTCTATGGCTACACCTTC. This encodes CASSSDSSTFYGYTF.

This clonotype was detected many times. The chain has TRBV12-3 or TRBV12-4 and TRBJ2-1; 14 nucleotides match TRBD2. The CDR3 spans 15 residues. V shed 6 bases, J shed 7 bases, and the junction held 5 bases outside the gene matches. CDR3 in DNA: TGTGCCAGCAGCAGGACTAGCGGGAGGACGAATGAGCAGTTCTTC. Protein sequence: CASSRTSGRTNEQFF.

The rearrangement links TRBV20-1 to TRBJ1-1, with 12 bases that match TRBD1. Per the germline V gene, CDR1 is DFQATT and CDR2 is SNEGSKA (reference sequence). There are 16 residues in the CDR3. The V and J ends lost 3 bases and 5 bases, in that order; junction bases with no gene match: 10. The chain's CDR3 is CSARARDRGLSTEAFF. The CDR3 DNA sequence: TGCAGTGCTAGGGCTCGGGACAGGGGGCTCAGTACTGAAGCTTTCTTT.

The CDR3 DNA sequence: TGTGCCAGCAGTTCCGGACAGACTTACAATGAGCAGTTCTTC. Its protein is CASSSGQTYNEQFF. The chain uses TRBV27 and TRBJ2-1, with D tentatively TRBD1 (6 bases). The V end lost 4 bases, the J end lost 4 bases, and 11 bases lay between the germline ends. The CDR3 has 14 amino acids. The V gene's germline CDR1 is MNHEY and CDR2 SMNVEV (reference sequence).

This clonotype was observed a few times. This rearrangement joins TRBV5-1 to TRBJ1-1; D might be TRBD1 (6 bases). V lost 4 bases, J lost 5 bases, and 21 bases lay in between. The CDR3 sequence is 16 residues long. Germline CDR1 is SGHRS and CDR2 is YFSETQ. In DNA form, the CDR3 reads TGCGCCAGCAGCCTCGGACTACTAATAACAGGGACTGAAGCTTTCTTT. It yields the protein CASSLGLLITGTEAFF.

This clonotype has at least ten counts. J is TRBJ1-1 and V is TRBV25-1, with D unresolved. The CDR3 totals 8 residues. Looked up from germline, CDR1 is MGHDK and CDR2 is SYGVNS. V lost 9 bases, J lost 8 bases, and 4 bases lay in between. This CDR3 is CAREEAFF. In DNA form, the CDR3 reads TGTGCCAGGGAAGAAGCTTTCTTT.

This clonotype was counted many times. V and J are TRBV12-3 or TRBV12-4 and TRBJ2-1, with D perhaps TRBD2 (6 bases). The CDR3 extends over 13 amino acids. V lost 3 bases to trimming and J lost 7 bases, with 10 bases between them. CDR3 in DNA: TGTGCCAGCAGTTTCGGGAGTTTGAATGAGCAGTTCTTC. It specifies CASSFGSLNEQFF.

CDR3 DNA: TGTGCCAGCAGCTTTGGACAGCCCCGAGAGACCCAGTACTTC. Translated, it gives CASSFGQPRETQYF. The rearrangement uses TRBV3-1 and TRBJ2-5; D perhaps matches TRBD1 (6 bases). Germline V lookup: CDR1 LGHDT, CDR2 YNNKEL (reference sequence). V gave up 5 bases and J gave up 4 bases, with 14 bases separating them. This CDR3 spans 14 amino acids.

This clonotype was seen a few times. The chain recombines TRBV20-1 with TRBJ2-7; D possibly corresponds to TRBD2 (6 bases). The CDR3 has 13 residues. Trimming cost V 6 bases and J 7 bases, with 19 bases left between them. CDR1 and CDR2 (germline): DFQATT, SNEGSKA (reference sequence). CDR3 in amino acids: CSANLREWGEQYF. DNA of the CDR3: TGCAGTGCCAACCTCCGGGAGTGGGGAGAGCAGTACTTC.

V and J are TRBV3-1 and TRBJ2-4; D is unclear. The V end was cut by 1 base, the J end by 9 bases, with 7 bases between. The CDR3 extends over 12 amino acids. The V gene's germline CDR1 is LGHDT and CDR2 YNNKEL (reference sequence). The CDR3 DNA reads as TGTGCCAGCAGCCAAGTCGTTGGCATTCAGTACTTC. Residues: CASSQVVGIQYF.

This clonotype was counted only a few times. V usage is TRBV6-1 and J usage is TRBJ1-5; D gene unclear. Deletions cut 6 bases from V and 0 bases from J, with 12 bases between. Per germline, CDR1 MNHNS and CDR2 SASEGT. This CDR3 region has 15 residues. CDR3 DNA: TGTGCCAGCAGAGTGTTAGAGTATAGCAATCAGCCCCAGCATTTT. Amino acids: CASRVLEYSNQPQHF.

In this sample, this clonotype turned up many times. The CDR3 loop reads CASSITGRANYGYTF. The CDR3 coding sequence is TGTGCCAGCAGTATCACAGGGAGAGCTAACTATGGCTACACCTTC. This chain connects TRBV12-3 or TRBV12-4 to TRBJ1-2; D may be TRBD1 (6 bases). The length of the CDR3 is 15 residues. With 5 bases removed from V and 0 bases from J, the gap between germline ends came to 13 bases.

This clonotype was recorded many times. This rearrangement joins TRBV5-1 to TRBJ1-1, with TRBD1 matching over 7 bases. Looked up from germline, CDR1 is SGHRS and CDR2 is YFSETQ. The CDR3 loop spans 14 amino acids. After removal of 3 bases from V and 2 bases from J, the junction contained 4 bases not matched to a gene. This CDR3 is CASSWGQQNTEAFF. The DNA of the CDR3 is TGCGCCAGCAGCTGGGGACAGCAAAACACTGAAGCTTTCTTT.

In its sample, this clonotype was seen a few times. V and J are TRBV7-9 and TRBJ1-1; a possible D gene is TRBD1 (5 bases). CDR1 SEHNR and CDR2 FQNEAQ come from the germline V gene (reference sequence). Trimming pared 1 base from V and 2 bases from J, leaving 11 bases between. There are 15 residues in the CDR3. CDR3 bases: TGTGCCAGCAGCTTAGGGGACGGGGAAAACACTGAAGCTTTCTTT. This sequence encodes CASSLGDGENTEAFF.

CDR3 region: CSADRLSSYNEQFF. The CDR3 region has the DNA TGCAGCGCAGACAGGCTTAGCTCCTACAATGAGCAGTTCTTC. J is TRBJ2-1 and V is TRBV29-1; D perhaps matches TRBD1 (6 bases). This CDR3 has 14 amino acids. Germline V lookup: CDR1 SQVTM, CDR2 ANQGSEA. The germline V and J ends were trimmed by 7 bases and 0 bases, with 13 bases remaining between them.

This clonotype was detected a few times. J is TRBJ1-1 and V is TRBV7-2; D is ambiguous. The V gene's germline CDR1 is SGHTA and CDR2 FQGNSA. The length of the CDR3 is 17 residues. The germline V and J ends were trimmed by 1 base and 1 base, with 16 bases remaining between them. Written as DNA, the CDR3 is TGTGCCAGCAGCTTAGAAGGATATGGGTCTACGAACACTGAAGCTTTCTTT. Its protein is CASSLEGYGSTNTEAFF. Drawing the rest from reference TRBV7-2 and TRBJ1-1, the complete variable domain is GAGVSQSPSNKVTEKGKDVELRCDPISGHTALYWYRQSLGQGLEFLIYFQGNSAPDKSGLPSDRFSAERTGGSVSTLTIQRTQQEDSAVYLCASSLEGYGSTNTEAFFGQGTRLTVV.

The chain has TRBV30 and TRBJ2-3; 7 bases are shared with TRBD2. Germline CDR1 GTSNPN, CDR2 SVGIG (reference sequence). The CDR3 length is 15 residues. Trimming at V came to 0 bases and at J to 7 bases, leaving 10 bases not matched to a gene. The chain's CDR3 is CAWSVGLAAPYTQYF. CDR3 coding DNA: TGTGCCTGGAGTGTAGGGCTAGCGGCTCCATATACGCAGTATTTT. The variable domain in full, with the rest retrieved from reference TRBV30 and TRBJ2-3, is SQTIHQWPATLVQPVGSPLSLECTVEGTSNPNLYWYRQAAGRGLQLLFYSVGIGQISSEVPQNLSASRPQDRQFILSSKKLLLSDSGFYLCAWSVGLAAPYTQYFGPGTRLTVL.

This clonotype has just a few counts. The V call is TRBV5-1, the J call TRBJ2-6; D remains unclear. The CDR3 is 16 residues long. The germline V gene encodes CDR1 SGHRS and CDR2 YFSETQ. The germline V and J ends were trimmed by 4 bases and 0 bases, with 11 bases remaining between them. CDR3: CASSVVRFSGANVLTF. The CDR3 region has the DNA TGCGCCAGCAGCGTCGTTAGGTTCTCTGGGGCCAACGTCCTGACTTTC.

This clonotype was seen many times. This sequence joins TRBV3-1 and TRBJ1-1; TRBD1 might be the D (6 bases). Germline assignment: CDR1 LGHDT and CDR2 YNNKEL (reference sequence). The CDR3 has 17 residues. Deletions cut 1 base from V and 1 base from J, with 16 bases between. CDR3: CASSQVPGQTKNTEAFF. CDR3 coding DNA: TGTGCCAGCAGCCAAGTGCCCGGACAGACGAAGAACACTGAAGCTTTCTTT. The full variable domain, in which reference TRBV3-1 and TRBJ1-1 provide the parts outside the CDR3, is DTAVSQTPKYLVTQMGNDKSIKCEQNLGHDTMYWYKQDSKKFLKIMFSYNNKELIINETVPNRFSPKSPDKAHLNLHINSLELGDSAVYFCASSQVPGQTKNTEAFFGQGTRLTVV.

This clonotype was picked up many times. The J gene is TRBJ1-2, the V gene TRBV5-1; D is unresolved. The ends were cut back, 0 bases at V and 4 bases at J, with 16 bases in the middle. This CDR3 has 16 residues. Germline CDR1 is SGHRS and CDR2 is YFSETQ. CDR3 in DNA: TGCGCCAGCAGCTTGGCTCCGGGCACTACCATCTATGGCTACACCTTC. It codes for CASSLAPGTTIYGYTF.

This clonotype has at least ten counts. This chain uses TRBV29-1 with TRBJ1-2, with 9 positions matching TRBD1. The CDR3 extends over 11 amino acids. Germline values: CDR1 SQVTM, CDR2 ANQGSEA. The CDR3 here is CASQGASGYTF. CDR3 DNA: TGCGCTTCACAGGGGGCTTCTGGCTACACCTTC.